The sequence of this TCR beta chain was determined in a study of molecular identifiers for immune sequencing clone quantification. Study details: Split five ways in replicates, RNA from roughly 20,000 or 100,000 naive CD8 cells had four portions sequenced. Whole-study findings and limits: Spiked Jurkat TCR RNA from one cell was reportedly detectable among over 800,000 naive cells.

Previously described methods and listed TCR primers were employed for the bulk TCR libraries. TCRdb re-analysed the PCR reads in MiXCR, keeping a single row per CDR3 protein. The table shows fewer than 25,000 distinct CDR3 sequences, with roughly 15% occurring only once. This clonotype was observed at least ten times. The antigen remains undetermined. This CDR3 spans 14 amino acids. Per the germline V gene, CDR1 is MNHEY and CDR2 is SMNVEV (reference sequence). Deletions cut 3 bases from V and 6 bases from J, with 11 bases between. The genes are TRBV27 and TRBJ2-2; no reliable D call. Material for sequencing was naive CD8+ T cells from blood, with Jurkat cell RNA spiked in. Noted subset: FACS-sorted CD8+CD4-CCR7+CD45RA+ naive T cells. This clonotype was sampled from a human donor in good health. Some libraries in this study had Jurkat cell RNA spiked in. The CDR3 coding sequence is TGTGCCAGCAGTTTCCGCCCCATGCCCGGGGAGCTGTTTTTT. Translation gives CASSFRPMPGELFF.